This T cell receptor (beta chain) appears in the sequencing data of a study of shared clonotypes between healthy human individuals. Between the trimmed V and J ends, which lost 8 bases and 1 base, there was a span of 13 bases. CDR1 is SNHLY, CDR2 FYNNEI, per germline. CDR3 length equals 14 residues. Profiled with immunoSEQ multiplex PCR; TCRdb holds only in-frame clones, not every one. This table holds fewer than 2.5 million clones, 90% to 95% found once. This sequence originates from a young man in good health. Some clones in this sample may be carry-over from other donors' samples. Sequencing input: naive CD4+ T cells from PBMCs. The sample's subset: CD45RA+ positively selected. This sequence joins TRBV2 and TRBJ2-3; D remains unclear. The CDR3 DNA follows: TGTGCCAGCTCTCGTGCCCTCGGCACAGATACGCAGTATTTT. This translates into CASSRALGTDTQYF.